Below are 23 T cell receptor beta chains sequenced from a single sample in a study of T cells in Graves' hyperthyroidism and ophthalmopathy. Authors of the study amplified TCR beta CDR3 regions from RNA transcripts. First-round RT-PCR targeting the TCR CDR3 was performed with the HTBI primer set. Each CDR3 protein is one row after TCRdb ran MiXCR on the multiplex PCR reads. The table records 530,000 or so distinct CDR3 sequences, roughly 50% of them present only once. Sequenced input: peripheral blood or thyroid tissue (not recorded which). The source of these receptors is a young woman with Graves' hyperthyroidism.

The chain combines TRBV29-1 with TRBJ1-5; D may be TRBD1 (5 bases). From germline, CDR1 is SQVTM and CDR2 ANQGSEA. V was trimmed by 3 bases and J by 11 bases, leaving 32 bases between them. The CDR3 totals 18 residues. This CDR3 reads CSVDRWGDYFGEQETQHF. The CDR3 nucleotides read TGCAGCGTTGATAGGTGGGGCGACTACTTCGGGGAGCAAGAGACCCAGCATTTT.

In its sample, this clonotype was seen a few times. A much larger clone differs from this one at a single base, so this may be a read error. The chain carries TRBV12-3 or TRBV12-4 and TRBJ1-1, with no clear D. The ends were cut back, 1 base at V and 11 bases at J, with 14 bases in the middle. The CDR3 is made up of 13 amino acids. The CDR3 here is CASSLGAPMKAFF. The CDR3 nucleotides read TGTGCCAGCAGTTTAGGAGCCCCAATGAAGGCTTTCTTT.

The chain employs TRBV7-2 and TRBJ1-3; tentatively, D is TRBD1 (5 bases). CDR1 and CDR2 from the germline V gene are SGHTA and FQGNSA. The CDR3 totals 15 residues. Between the trimmed V and J ends, which lost 1 base and 5 bases, there was a span of 12 bases. The CDR3 DNA is TGTGCCAGCAGCTTAGATCGCGGGGGTCGAAACACCATATATTTT. This codes for CASSLDRGGRNTIYF.

Comments on this clonotype: This may come from a read error, since a much larger clone is one base off. The chain has TRBV12-5 and TRBJ2-2; no reliable D call. Trimming shortened V by 1 base and J by 8 bases, and 8 bases separated the two germline ends. From germline, CDR1 is LGHNT and CDR2 FRNRAP. CDR3 length: 13 amino acids. As DNA, the CDR3 is TGTGCTAGTGGTTTGGCTGTTGTTGGGGAGCTGTTTTTT. Translating gives CASGLAVVGELFF.

This clonotype appeared many times. The rearrangement joins TRBV11-2 to TRBJ1-3; 9 positions match TRBD1. V lost 5 bases and J lost 8; bases outside the gene matches: 4. The CDR3 has 13 amino acids. Germline CDR1 is SGHAT and CDR2 is FQNNGV. For the CDR3, the DNA is TGTGCCAGCAGCCAGGACAGGGGTGACACCATATATTTT. It is translated as CASSQDRGDTIYF.

Comment on this clonotype: A single base separates this from a much larger clone, so it may be a read error. The rearrangement joins TRBV5-1 to TRBJ2-5, with a possible D match to TRBD1 (6 bases). The CDR3 is 16 amino acids. The germline V gene has CDR1 SGHRS and CDR2 YFSETQ. Here the CDR3 reads CVSSLTGHNKQETQYF. In DNA form, the CDR3 reads TGCGTCAGCAGCTTGACGGGACACAATAAGCAAGAGACCCAGTACTTC.

Here the CDR3 DNA reads TGCAGCGTTGAACACGACAGGAACTATGGCTACACCTTC. Amino acid sequence: CSVEHDRNYGYTF. V is TRBV29-1 and J is TRBJ1-2, with a weak D call TRBD1 (6 bases). CDR1 and CDR2 (germline): SQVTM, ANQGSEA. This CDR3 has 13 residues. V was pared by 2 bases and J by 2 bases, with 9 bases between.

This clonotype has a count of ten or more. The DNA of the CDR3 is TGTGCCAGCAGCCCTGGGACACGCGGAACCGGGGAGCTGTTTTTT. Translated: CASSPGTRGTGELFF. The genes are TRBV12-3 or TRBV12-4 and TRBJ2-2; weak D call: TRBD1 (6 bases). V was shortened by 6 bases and J by 5 bases, with 16 bases between the two germline ends. This CDR3 is 15 amino acids long.

The table lists this clonotype with many counts. The J gene is TRBJ2-7, the V gene TRBV10-3, with 10 nucleotides matching TRBD2. CDR1 and CDR2 from the germline V gene are ENHRY and SYGVKD. V shed 2 bases and J 0 bases; nucleotides not matched to a gene: 10. This CDR3 is built from 18 residues. The CDR3 bases are TGTGCCATCAGTGAGAGGCTAGCGGGAGCCGCGACCTCCTACGAGCAGTACTTC. This translates into CAISERLAGAATSYEQYF.

This clonotype was observed once. The conserved phenylalanine or tryptophan normally closing the CDR3 is absent here, so this likely arose from a read error. The chain carries TRBV25-1 and TRBJ2-5; TRBD1 is a possible D gene (6 bases). Germline-derived CDR1 and CDR2 are MGHDK and SYGVNS. This CDR3 has 16 amino acids. Here the CDR3 DNA reads TGCGCCAGCAGTGAATACGAAGGATGGGGGCGAGAGACCCAGTACCTC. It yields the protein CASSEYEGWGRETQYL.

This clonotype was found once. Given the absence of the conserved phenylalanine or tryptophan at the CDR3 end, a read error is likely. The chain recombines TRBV7-2 with TRBJ2-7; TRBD2 might be the D (5 bases). CDR3 length: 15 residues. V lost 1 base and J lost 4, with 14 bases in between. Germline V CDR1 and CDR2: SGHTA, FQGNSA. Here the CDR3 reads CASSLERDGFYEQYL. The CDR3 coding sequence is TGTGCCAGCAGCTTAGAGAGGGATGGGTTTTACGAGCAGTACCTC.

This clonotype was counted ten times or more. The V call is TRBV24-1, the J call TRBJ1-1; TRBD1 matches at 8 bases. This CDR3 has 17 amino acids. Looked up from germline, CDR1 is KGHDR and CDR2 is SFDVKD. The V gene end was trimmed by 6 bases and the J gene end by 0 bases; junction bases not matched to a gene: 11. CDR3 sequence (DNA): TGTGCCACCAGTTCCCTCCGACAGGGGCGCATGAACACTGAAGCTTTCTTT. Translating it yields CATSSLRQGRMNTEAFF.

This clonotype was detected ten times or more. V gene TRBV7-8 combines with J gene TRBJ1-2, with 8 nucleotides matching TRBD1. V lost 2 bases to trimming and J lost 4 bases; unmatched junction nucleotides: 9. The CDR3 loop spans 16 amino acids. The germline CDR1 and CDR2 sequences are SGHVS and FQNEAQ. CDR3 nucleotides: TGTGCCAGCAGCTTAAGCGGGACAGGAACTGGCTATGGCTACACCTTC. This sequence encodes CASSLSGTGTGYGYTF.

At least ten counts were recorded for this clonotype. V gene TRBV19 combines with J gene TRBJ1-3; 9 nucleotides agree with TRBD1. Germline CDR1 LNHDA, CDR2 SQIVND (reference sequence). The junction had 6 bases not matched to a gene; V was cut back by 6 bases and J by 0 bases. The CDR3 length is 16 residues. The CDR3 is CASSRTGALSGNTIYF. Written as DNA, the CDR3 is TGTGCCAGTAGCCGGACAGGGGCCCTCTCTGGAAACACCATATATTTT.

At least ten counts were recorded for this clonotype. In DNA, the CDR3 is TGTGCCAGCAGCTTGGTAGCGAAGGGCGAGCAGTACTTC. Translation gives CASSLVAKGEQYF. J is TRBJ2-7 and V is TRBV7-3, with D perhaps matching TRBD2 (5 bases). V gave up 3 bases and J gave up 6 bases, with 12 bases separating them. There are 13 residues in the CDR3. Germline V gives CDR1 SGHTA, CDR2 FQGTGA.

This clonotype has more than one count but fewer than ten. The gene calls are TRBV10-3 and TRBJ2-3; D call uncertain. Per the germline V gene, CDR1 is ENHRY and CDR2 is SYGVKD. The CDR3 is 14 amino acids. V shed 11 bases and J shed 6 bases, with 21 bases lying between them. The CDR3: CASKAGPEFDTQYF. The DNA of the CDR3 is TGTGCCTCAAAGGCAGGACCGGAGTTCGATACGCAGTATTTT.

The J gene is TRBJ1-1, the V gene TRBV19; D unclear. Germline CDR1 reads LNHDA; CDR2 reads SQIVND (reference sequence). CDR3 length: 14 amino acids. Trimming removed 9 bases at V and 2 bases at J, with 16 bases between. The CDR3 sequence is CASTKGGANTEAFF. CDR3 in DNA: TGTGCCAGCACTAAAGGCGGAGCTAACACTGAAGCTTTCTTT.

There are many counts of this clonotype. The chain combines TRBV30 with TRBJ2-7; D is unresolved. There are 11 residues in the CDR3. The germline gives CDR1 GTSNPN, CDR2 SVGIG (reference sequence). V was clipped by 5 bases and J by 6 bases, with 11 bases between them. CDR3 region: CAWDRVGEQYF. CDR3 sequence (DNA): TGTGCCTGGGACCGAGTAGGCGAGCAGTACTTC.

This clonotype has only a few counts. The chain is built from TRBV20-1 and TRBJ2-7; 7 nucleotides agree with TRBD1. The CDR3 loop spans 11 amino acids. Germline CDR1 reads DFQATT; CDR2 reads SNEGSKA (reference sequence). Trimming cost V 7 bases and J 4 bases; bases outside gene matches: 4. The CDR3 bases are TGCAGTGTTAGGGACAGATACGAGCAGTACTTC. Translation: CSVRDRYEQYF.

This clonotype was observed many times. J is TRBJ1-4 and V is TRBV4-3; 7 bases align to TRBD1. CDR3 length: 17 amino acids. In germline, CDR1 is LGHNA, CDR2 YSLEER. The V gene end was trimmed by 2 bases and the J gene end by 7 bases; junction bases not matched to a gene: 13. The CDR3 reads CASSQSPTGQEGEKLFF. CDR3 DNA: TGCGCCAGCAGCCAAAGCCCGACAGGGCAAGAGGGTGAAAAACTGTTTTTT.

The chain links TRBV19 to TRBJ1-4; D unresolved. Trimming removed 5 bases from V and 3 bases from J, with 10 bases in between. This CDR3 has 14 amino acids. Germline assignment: CDR1 LNHDA and CDR2 SQIVND (reference sequence). The chain's CDR3 is CASSLLPSNEKLFF. The DNA of the CDR3 is TGTGCCAGTAGTCTCCTACCATCTAATGAAAAACTGTTTTTT.

This clonotype has at least ten counts. The rearrangement links TRBV7-3 to TRBJ1-1; D gene unclear. The CDR3 totals 18 residues. The germline CDR1 and CDR2 sequences are SGHTA and FQGTGA. V lost 2 bases and J lost 6, with 25 bases in between. This CDR3 reads CASSLCLFFQSSNPEAFF. CDR3 nucleotide sequence: TGTGCCAGCAGCTTATGTTTATTCTTCCAATCCTCCAATCCTGAAGCTTTCTTT. Variable domain in full (rest from reference TRBV7-3 and TRBJ1-1): GAGVSQTPSNKVTEKGKYVELRCDPISGHTALYWYRQSLGQGPEFLIYFQGTGAADDSGLPNDRFFAVRPEGSVSTLKIQRTERGDSAVYLCASSLCLFFQSSNPEAFFGQGTRLTVV.

The sample holds one count of this clonotype. This chain uses TRBV19 with TRBJ2-2, with D tentatively TRBD1 or TRBD2 (6 bases each). This CDR3 comprises 14 residues. Germline loops: CDR1 LNHDA, CDR2 SQIVND (reference sequence). The V end lost 9 bases, the J end lost 8 bases, and 19 bases lay between the germline ends. The chain's CDR3 is CASRETGAVGELFF. For the CDR3, the DNA is TGTGCCAGCAGAGAAACGGGGGCCGTGGGGGAGCTGTTTTTT.